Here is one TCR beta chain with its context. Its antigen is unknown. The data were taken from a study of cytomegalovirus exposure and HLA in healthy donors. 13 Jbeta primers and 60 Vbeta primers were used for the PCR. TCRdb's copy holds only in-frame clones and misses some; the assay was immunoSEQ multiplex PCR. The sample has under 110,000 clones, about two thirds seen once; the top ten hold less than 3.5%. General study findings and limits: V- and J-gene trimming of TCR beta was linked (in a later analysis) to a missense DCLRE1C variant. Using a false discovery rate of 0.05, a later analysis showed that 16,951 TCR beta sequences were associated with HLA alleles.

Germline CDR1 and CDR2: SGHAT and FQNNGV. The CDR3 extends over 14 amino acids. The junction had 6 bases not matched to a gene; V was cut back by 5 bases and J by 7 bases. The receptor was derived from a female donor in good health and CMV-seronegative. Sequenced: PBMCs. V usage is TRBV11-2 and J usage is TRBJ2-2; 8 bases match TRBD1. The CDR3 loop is CASSPRTGIGELFF. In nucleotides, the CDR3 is TGTGCCAGCAGCCCCCGGACAGGGATCGGGGAGCTGTTTTTT.